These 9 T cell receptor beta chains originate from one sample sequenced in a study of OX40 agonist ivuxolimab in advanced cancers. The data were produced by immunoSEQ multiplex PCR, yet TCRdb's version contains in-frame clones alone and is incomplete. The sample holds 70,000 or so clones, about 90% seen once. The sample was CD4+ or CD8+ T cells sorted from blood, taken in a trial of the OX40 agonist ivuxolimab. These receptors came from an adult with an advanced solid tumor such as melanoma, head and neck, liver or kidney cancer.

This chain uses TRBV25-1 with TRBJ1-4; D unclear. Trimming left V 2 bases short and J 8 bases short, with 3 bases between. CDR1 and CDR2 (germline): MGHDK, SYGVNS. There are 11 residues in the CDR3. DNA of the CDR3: TGTGCCAGCAGTGAAGACGAAAAACTGTTTTTT. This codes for CASSEDEKLFF. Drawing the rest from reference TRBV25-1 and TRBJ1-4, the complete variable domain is EADIYQTPRYLVIGTGKKITLECSQTMGHDKMYWYQQDPGMELHLIHYSYGVNSTEKGDLSSESTVSRIRTEHFPLTLESARPSHTSQYLCASSEDEKLFFGSGTQLSVL.

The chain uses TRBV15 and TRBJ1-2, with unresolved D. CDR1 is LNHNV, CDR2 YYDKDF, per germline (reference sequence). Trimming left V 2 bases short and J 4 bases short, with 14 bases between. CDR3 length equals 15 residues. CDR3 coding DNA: TGTGCCACCAGCAGACCGATGGCCCGGACCTATGGCTACACCTTC. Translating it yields CATSRPMARTYGYTF.

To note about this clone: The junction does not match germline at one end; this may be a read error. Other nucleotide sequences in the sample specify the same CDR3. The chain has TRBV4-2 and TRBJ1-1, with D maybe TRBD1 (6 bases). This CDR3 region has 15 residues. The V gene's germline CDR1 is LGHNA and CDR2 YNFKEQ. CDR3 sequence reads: CASSQEGQWNTEAFF. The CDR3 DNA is TGTGCTAGCAGCCAAGAAGGACAGTGGAACACTGAAGCTTTCTTT.

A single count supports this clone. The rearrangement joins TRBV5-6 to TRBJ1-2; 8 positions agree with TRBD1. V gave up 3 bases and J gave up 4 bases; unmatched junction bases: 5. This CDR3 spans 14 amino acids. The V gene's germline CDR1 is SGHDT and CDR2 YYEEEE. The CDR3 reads CASSSTGTGYGYTF. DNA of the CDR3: TGTGCCAGCAGCTCGACCGGGACAGGCTATGGCTACACCTTC.

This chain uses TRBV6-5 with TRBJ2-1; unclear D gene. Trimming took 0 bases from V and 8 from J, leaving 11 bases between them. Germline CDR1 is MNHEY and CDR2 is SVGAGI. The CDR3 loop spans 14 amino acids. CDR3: CASSYSGRRHEQFF. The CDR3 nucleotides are TGTGCCAGCAGTTACTCAGGGCGCCGCCATGAGCAGTTCTTC.

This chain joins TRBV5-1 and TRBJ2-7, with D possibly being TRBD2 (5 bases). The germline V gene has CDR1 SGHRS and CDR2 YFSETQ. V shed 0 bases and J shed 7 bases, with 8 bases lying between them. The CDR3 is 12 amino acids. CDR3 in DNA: TGCGCCAGCAGCTTGGCCTCGGGGGAGCAGTACTTC. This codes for CASSLASGEQYF.

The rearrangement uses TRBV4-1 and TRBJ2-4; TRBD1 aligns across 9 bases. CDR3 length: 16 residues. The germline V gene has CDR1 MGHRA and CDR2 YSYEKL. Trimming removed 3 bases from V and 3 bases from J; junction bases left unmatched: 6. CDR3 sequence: CASSHTGQGGKNIQYF. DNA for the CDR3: TGCGCCAGCAGCCATACGGGACAGGGAGGCAAAAACATTCAGTACTTC.

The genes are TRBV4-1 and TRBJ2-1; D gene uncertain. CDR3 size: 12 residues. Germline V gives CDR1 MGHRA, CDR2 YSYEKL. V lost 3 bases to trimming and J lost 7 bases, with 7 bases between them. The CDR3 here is CASSHLINEQFF. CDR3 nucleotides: TGCGCCAGCAGCCACCTAATAAATGAGCAGTTCTTC.

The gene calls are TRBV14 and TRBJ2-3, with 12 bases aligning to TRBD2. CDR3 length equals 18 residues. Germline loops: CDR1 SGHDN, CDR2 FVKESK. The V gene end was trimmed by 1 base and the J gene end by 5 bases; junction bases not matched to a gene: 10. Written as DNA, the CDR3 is TGTGCCAGCAGCCAAGGACCCCTAGCGGGGGGGCCCGGAGATACGCAGTATTTT. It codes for CASSQGPLAGGPGDTQYF.